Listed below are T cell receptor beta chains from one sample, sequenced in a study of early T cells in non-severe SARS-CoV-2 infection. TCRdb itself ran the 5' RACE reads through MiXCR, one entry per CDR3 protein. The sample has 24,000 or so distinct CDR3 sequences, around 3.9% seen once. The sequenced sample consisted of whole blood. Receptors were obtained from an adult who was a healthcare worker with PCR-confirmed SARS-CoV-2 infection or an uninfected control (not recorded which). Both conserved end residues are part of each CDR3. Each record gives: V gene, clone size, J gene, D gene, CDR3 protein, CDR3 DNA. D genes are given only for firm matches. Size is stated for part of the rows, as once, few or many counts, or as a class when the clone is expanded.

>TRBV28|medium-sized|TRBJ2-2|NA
CASTLRGTLRGELFF
TGTGCCAGCACCCTCCGCGGGACCTTAAGAGGGGAGCTGTTTTTT
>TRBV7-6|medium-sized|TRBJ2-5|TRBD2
CASSPGTSKETQYF
TGTGCCAGCAGCCCCGGGACTAGCAAAGAGACCCAGTACTTC
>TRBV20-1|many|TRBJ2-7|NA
CSARDYGTAADEQYF
TGCAGTGCTAGAGACTACGGGACCGCAGCTGACGAGCAGTACTTC
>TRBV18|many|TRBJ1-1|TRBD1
CASSPYGTGNTEAFF
TGTGCCAGCTCACCATATGGGACAGGGAACACTGAAGCTTTCTTT
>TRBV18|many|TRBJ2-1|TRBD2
CASSGFEREAYNEQFF
TGTGCCAGCTCAGGGTTCGAGCGGGAGGCCTACAATGAGCAGTTCTTC
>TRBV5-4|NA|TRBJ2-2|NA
CASSTGTLNTGELFF
TGTGCCAGCAGCACCGGGACCCTGAACACCGGGGAGCTGTTTTTT
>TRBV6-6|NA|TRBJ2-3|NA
CASSYGLASSTDTQYF
TGTGCCAGCAGTTACGGGCTGGCTTCTAGCACAGATACGCAGTATTTT
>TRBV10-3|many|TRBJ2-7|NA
CAISPSVGGSSYEQYF
TGTGCCATCAGCCCCTCTGTAGGAGGGAGCTCCTACGAGCAGTACTTC
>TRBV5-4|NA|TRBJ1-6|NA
CASSQGPTNNNSPLHF
TGTGCCAGCAGCCAAGGGCCCACCAATAATAATTCACCCCTCCACTTT
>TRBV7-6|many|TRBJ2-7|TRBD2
CASSRSGRSEQYF
TGTGCCAGCAGCCGTAGCGGGAGGTCCGAGCAGTACTTC
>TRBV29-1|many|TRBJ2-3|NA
CSASDGTDTQYF
TGCAGCGCATCGGACGGTACAGATACGCAGTATTTT
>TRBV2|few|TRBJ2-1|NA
CASSGRVTSYNEQFF
TGTGCCAGCAGTGGGCGGGTCACCTCCTACAATGAGCAGTTCTTC
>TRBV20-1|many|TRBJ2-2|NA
CSAPPLTGELFF
TGCAGTGCCCCCCCTTTAACCGGGGAGCTGTTTTTT
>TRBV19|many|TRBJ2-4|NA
CASSKGVGVDIQYF
TGTGCCAGTAGTAAGGGTGTCGGAGTAGACATTCAGTACTTC
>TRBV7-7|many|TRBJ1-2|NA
CASSLGMVGQGKVYGYTF
TGTGCCAGCAGCTTAGGAATGGTCGGTCAGGGAAAAGTCTATGGCTACACCTTC
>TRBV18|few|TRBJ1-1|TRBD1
CASSPSQGVGTEAFF
TGTGCCAGCTCACCAAGTCAGGGGGTCGGGACTGAAGCTTTCTTT
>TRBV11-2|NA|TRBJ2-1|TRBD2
CASSSRLAGGGEQFF
TGTGCCAGCAGCTCCAGACTAGCGGGAGGCGGTGAGCAGTTCTTC